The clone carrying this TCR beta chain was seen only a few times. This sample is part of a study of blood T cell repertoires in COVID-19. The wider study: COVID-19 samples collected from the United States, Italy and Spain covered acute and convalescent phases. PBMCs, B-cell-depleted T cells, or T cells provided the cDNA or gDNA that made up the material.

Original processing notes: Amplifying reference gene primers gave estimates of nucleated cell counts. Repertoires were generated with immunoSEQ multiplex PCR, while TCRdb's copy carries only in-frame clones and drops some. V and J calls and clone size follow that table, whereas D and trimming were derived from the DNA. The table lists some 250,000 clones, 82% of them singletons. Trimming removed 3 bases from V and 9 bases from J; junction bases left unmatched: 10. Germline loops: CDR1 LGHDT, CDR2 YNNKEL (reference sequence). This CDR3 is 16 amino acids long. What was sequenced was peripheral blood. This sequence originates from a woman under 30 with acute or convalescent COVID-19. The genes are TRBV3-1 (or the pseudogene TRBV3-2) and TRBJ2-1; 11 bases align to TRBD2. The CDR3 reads CASSHGTSGTRGEQFF. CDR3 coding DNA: TGTGCCAGCAGCCATGGGACTAGCGGAACCCGGGGTGAGCAGTTCTTC.